Listed below are T cell receptor beta chains from one sample, sequenced in a study of blood T cell repertoires in COVID-19. TCRdb's copy holds only in-frame clones and misses some; the assay was immunoSEQ multiplex PCR. The data hold tens of thousands of clones, with 90% to 95% observed a single time. The specimen sequenced was peripheral blood. The receptors come from a human donor in a cohort sampled during active COVID-19. CDR3s include the opening cysteine and the closing phenylalanine or tryptophan. The order of the fields is D gene, clone size, J gene, V gene, CDR3 length, CDR3 protein, CDR3 DNA. A D gene is named only where the DNA matches it firmly. Size values are once, few and many counts, or a class for expanded clones, and some rows have none.

d_call: NA; clone_size: NA; j_call: TRBJ1-5; v_call: TRBV13; cdr3_length: 16; cdr3_aa: CASSLGGEISNQPQHF; cdr3_nt: TGTGCCAGCAGCTTAGGTGGTGAGATATCTAATCAGCCCCAGCATTTT
d_call: NA; clone_size: NA; j_call: TRBJ1-1; v_call: TRBV7-9; cdr3_length: 14; cdr3_aa: CASSSFRGGTEAFF; cdr3_nt: TGTGCCAGCAGCTCTTTCCGCGGGGGGACTGAAGCTTTCTTT
d_call: TRBD2; clone_size: once; j_call: TRBJ2-1; v_call: TRBV4-1; cdr3_length: 16; cdr3_aa: CASSHPSGRALNEQFF; cdr3_nt: TGCGCCAGCAGCCACCCCAGCGGGAGGGCCCTGAATGAGCAGTTCTTC
d_call: TRBD1; clone_size: NA; j_call: TRBJ1-2; v_call: TRBV6-2/TRBV6-3; cdr3_length: 16; cdr3_aa: CASSRTDRGGIYGYTF; cdr3_nt: TGTGCCAGCAGCCGGACCGACAGGGGTGGTATCTATGGCTACACCTTC
d_call: TRBD1; clone_size: NA; j_call: TRBJ1-1; v_call: TRBV18; cdr3_length: 16; cdr3_aa: CASSPRKQQGAGRAFF; cdr3_nt: TGTGCCAGCTCTCCCAGGAAGCAACAGGGGGCTGGAAGAGCTTTCTTT
d_call: TRBD1; clone_size: NA; j_call: TRBJ1-1; v_call: TRBV5-1; cdr3_length: 15; cdr3_aa: CASSLGRQGNTEAFF; cdr3_nt: TGCGCCAGCAGCCTCGGGCGACAGGGGAACACTGAAGCTTTCTTT
d_call: NA; clone_size: NA; j_call: TRBJ2-1; v_call: TRBV30; cdr3_length: 13; cdr3_aa: CAWSVLLTNEQFF; cdr3_nt: TGTGCCTGGAGTGTACTTTTGACTAATGAGCAGTTCTTC
d_call: NA; clone_size: NA; j_call: TRBJ1-6; v_call: TRBV10-3; cdr3_length: 14; cdr3_aa: CAISEDRSGSPLHF; cdr3_nt: TGTGCCATCAGCGAAGACAGGTCGGGTTCACCCCTCCACTTT
d_call: TRBD2; clone_size: NA; j_call: TRBJ2-2; v_call: TRBV28; cdr3_length: 15; cdr3_aa: CASSLWASGNGELFF; cdr3_nt: TGTGCCAGCAGTTTATGGGCTAGCGGTAACGGGGAGCTGTTTTTT
d_call: NA; clone_size: NA; j_call: TRBJ2-7; v_call: TRBV9; cdr3_length: 15; cdr3_aa: CASSYSPGGPYEQYF; cdr3_nt: TGTGCCAGCAGCTATTCTCCTGGGGGCCCCTACGAGCAGTACTTC
d_call: TRBD1; clone_size: NA; j_call: TRBJ1-1; v_call: TRBV7-8; cdr3_length: 12; cdr3_aa: CASSPQGAEAFF; cdr3_nt: TGTGCCAGCAGCCCACAGGGGGCTGAAGCTTTCTTT
d_call: TRBD1; clone_size: NA; j_call: TRBJ2-5; v_call: TRBV5-4; cdr3_length: 16; cdr3_aa: CASSLVAGGRQETQYF; cdr3_nt: TGTGCCAGCAGCTTGGTGGCAGGGGGTCGCCAAGAGACCCAGTACTTC
d_call: TRBD2; clone_size: NA; j_call: TRBJ2-5; v_call: TRBV13; cdr3_length: 14; cdr3_aa: CASRDSGSGETQYF; cdr3_nt: TGTGCCAGCAGAGATAGCGGGAGCGGGGAGACCCAGTACTTC
d_call: TRBD1; clone_size: once; j_call: TRBJ1-6; v_call: TRBV30; cdr3_length: 15; cdr3_aa: CAWSKDRAWGSPLHF; cdr3_nt: TGTGCCTGGAGTAAGGACAGGGCATGGGGTTCACCCCTCCACTTT
d_call: TRBD2; clone_size: NA; j_call: TRBJ2-1; v_call: TRBV6-4; cdr3_length: 16; cdr3_aa: CASSVLELAGGNEQFF; cdr3_nt: TGTGCCAGCAGTGTCTTAGAACTAGCGGGAGGCAATGAGCAGTTCTTC
d_call: NA; clone_size: NA; j_call: TRBJ1-5; v_call: TRBV28; cdr3_length: 13; cdr3_aa: CASSPPTNQPQHF; cdr3_nt: TGTGCCAGCAGCCCCCCGACTAATCAGCCCCAGCATTTT
d_call: NA; clone_size: NA; j_call: TRBJ2-3; v_call: TRBV5-1; cdr3_length: 16; cdr3_aa: CASRFISGESTDTQYF; cdr3_nt: TGCGCCAGCAGGTTCATTTCGGGAGAGTCCACAGATACGCAGTATTTT
d_call: NA; clone_size: NA; j_call: TRBJ1-2; v_call: TRBV29-1; cdr3_length: 13; cdr3_aa: CSVGGGLYYGYTF; cdr3_nt: TGCAGCGTTGGAGGAGGGCTTTACTATGGCTACACCTTC
d_call: TRBD2; clone_size: NA; j_call: TRBJ2-7; v_call: TRBV6-2/TRBV6-3; cdr3_length: 20; cdr3_aa: CASSFYLIGINGRNSYEQYF; cdr3_nt: TGTGCCAGCAGTTTTTATTTAATAGGTATTAACGGGAGGAACTCCTACGAGCAGTACTTC
d_call: TRBD1; clone_size: NA; j_call: TRBJ1-2; v_call: TRBV4-2; cdr3_length: 14; cdr3_aa: CASSLSRGYGGYTF; cdr3_nt: TGTGCCAGCAGCCTTTCCAGGGGGTACGGTGGCTACACCTTC
d_call: TRBD2; clone_size: once; j_call: TRBJ2-2; v_call: TRBV5-6; cdr3_length: 18; cdr3_aa: CASSLARLAGSNTGELFF; cdr3_nt: TGTGCCAGCAGCTTGGCCAGGCTAGCGGGATCAAACACCGGGGAGCTGTTTTTT
d_call: NA; clone_size: NA; j_call: TRBJ2-2; v_call: TRBV19; cdr3_length: 14; cdr3_aa: CASRDRPNTGELFF; cdr3_nt: TGTGCCAGTAGAGACAGACCGAACACCGGGGAGCTGTTTTTT
d_call: NA; clone_size: NA; j_call: TRBJ1-3; v_call: TRBV19; cdr3_length: 14; cdr3_aa: CASSYRETGNTIYF; cdr3_nt: TGTGCCAGTAGCTACAGGGAAACTGGAAACACCATATATTTT
d_call: NA; clone_size: NA; j_call: TRBJ1-2; v_call: TRBV4-3; cdr3_length: 16; cdr3_aa: CASSHQQGSPITGYTF; cdr3_nt: TGCGCCAGCAGCCACCAACAGGGTTCTCCCATTACTGGCTACACCTTC
d_call: NA; clone_size: NA; j_call: TRBJ1-2; v_call: TRBV7-2; cdr3_length: 17; cdr3_aa: CASSQKTGSPKYYGYTF; cdr3_nt: TGTGCCAGCAGCCAAAAAACAGGGTCCCCCAAGTACTATGGCTACACCTTC
d_call: TRBD1; clone_size: NA; j_call: TRBJ1-3; v_call: TRBV4-1; cdr3_length: 12; cdr3_aa: CASSQTGNTIYF; cdr3_nt: TGCGCCAGCAGCCAGACAGGGAACACCATATATTTT
d_call: NA; clone_size: NA; j_call: TRBJ2-5; v_call: TRBV6-2/TRBV6-3; cdr3_length: 13; cdr3_aa: CASSSIPGHLPYF; cdr3_nt: TGTGCCAGCAGTTCAATTCCGGGACATTTACCGTACTTC
d_call: TRBD1; clone_size: NA; j_call: TRBJ1-3; v_call: TRBV2; cdr3_length: 14; cdr3_aa: CASSQGASGNTIYF; cdr3_nt: TGTGCCAGCAGTCAGGGGGCCTCTGGAAACACCATATATTTT
d_call: TRBD2; clone_size: NA; j_call: TRBJ2-1; v_call: TRBV28; cdr3_length: 17; cdr3_aa: CASSPTSGRAAYNEQFF; cdr3_nt: TGTGCCAGCAGTCCTACTAGCGGGAGGGCAGCCTACAATGAGCAGTTCTTC
d_call: NA; clone_size: once; j_call: TRBJ2-2; v_call: TRBV7-2; cdr3_length: 15; cdr3_aa: CASSFMGRVTGELFF; cdr3_nt: TGTGCCAGCAGCTTCATGGGGCGCGTCACCGGGGAGCTGTTTTTT
d_call: NA; clone_size: NA; j_call: TRBJ2-7; v_call: TRBV7-9; cdr3_length: 13; cdr3_aa: CASSLWETYEQYF; cdr3_nt: TGTGCCAGCAGCTTGTGGGAGACCTACGAGCAGTACTTC
d_call: NA; clone_size: NA; j_call: TRBJ2-3; v_call: TRBV6-5; cdr3_length: 16; cdr3_aa: CASSYSEESPTDTQYF; cdr3_nt: TGTGCCAGCAGTTACTCGGAGGAAAGCCCGACAGATACGCAGTATTTT
d_call: NA; clone_size: NA; j_call: TRBJ1-1; v_call: TRBV27; cdr3_length: 15; cdr3_aa: CASSLSGGRGTEAFF; cdr3_nt: TGTGCCAGCAGTTTATCGGGGGGGCGAGGGACTGAAGCTTTCTTT